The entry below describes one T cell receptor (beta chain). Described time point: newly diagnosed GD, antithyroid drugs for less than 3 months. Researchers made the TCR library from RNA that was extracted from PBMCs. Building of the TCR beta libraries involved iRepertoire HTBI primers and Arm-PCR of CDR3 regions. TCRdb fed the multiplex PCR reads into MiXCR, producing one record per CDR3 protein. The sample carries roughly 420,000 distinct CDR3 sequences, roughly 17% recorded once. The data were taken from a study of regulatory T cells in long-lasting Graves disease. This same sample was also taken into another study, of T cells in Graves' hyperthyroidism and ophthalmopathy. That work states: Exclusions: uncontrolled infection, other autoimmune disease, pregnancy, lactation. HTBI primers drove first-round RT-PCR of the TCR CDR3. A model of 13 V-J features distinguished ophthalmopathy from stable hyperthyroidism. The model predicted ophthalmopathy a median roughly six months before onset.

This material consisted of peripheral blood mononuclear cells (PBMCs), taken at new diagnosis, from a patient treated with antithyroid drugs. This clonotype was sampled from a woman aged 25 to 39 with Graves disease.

CDR3 residues: CASRWDPGGGDTQYF. The CDR3 coding sequence is TGTGCCAGCAGGTGGGACCCCGGCGGCGGAGATACGCAGTATTTT. V usage is TRBV27 and J usage is TRBJ2-3, with D perhaps matching TRBD1 or TRBD2 (5 bases each). The V and J ends lost 6 bases and 5 bases respectively, with 18 bases between them. CDR1 MNHEY and CDR2 SMNVEV come from the germline V gene (reference sequence). This CDR3 is built from 15 residues.